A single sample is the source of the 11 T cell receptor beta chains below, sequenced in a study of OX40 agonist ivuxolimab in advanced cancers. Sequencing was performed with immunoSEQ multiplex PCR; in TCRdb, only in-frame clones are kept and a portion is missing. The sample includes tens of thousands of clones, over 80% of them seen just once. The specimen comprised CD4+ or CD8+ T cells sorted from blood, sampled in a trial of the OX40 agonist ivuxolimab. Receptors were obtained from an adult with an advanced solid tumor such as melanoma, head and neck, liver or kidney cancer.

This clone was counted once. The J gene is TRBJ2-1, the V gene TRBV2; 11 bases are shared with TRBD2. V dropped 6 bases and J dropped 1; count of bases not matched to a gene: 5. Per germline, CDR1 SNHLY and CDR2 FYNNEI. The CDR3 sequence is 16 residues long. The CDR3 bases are TGTGCCAGCAGGGTAGCGGGGGGGAGTTCCTACAATGAGCAGTTCTTC. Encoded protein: CASRVAGGSSYNEQFF.

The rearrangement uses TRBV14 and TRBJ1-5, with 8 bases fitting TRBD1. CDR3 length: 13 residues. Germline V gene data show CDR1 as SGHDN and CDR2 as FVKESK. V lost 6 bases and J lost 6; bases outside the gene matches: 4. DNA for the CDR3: TGTGCCAGCAGTGACAGGGGAGGTCAGCCCCAGCATTTT. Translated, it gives CASSDRGGQPQHF. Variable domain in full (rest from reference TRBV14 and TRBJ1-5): EAGVTQFPSHSVIEKGQTVTLRCDPISGHDNLYWYRRVMGKEIKFLLHFVKESKQDESGMPNNRFLAERTGGTYSTLKVQPAELEDSGVYFCASSDRGGQPQHFGDGTRLSIL.

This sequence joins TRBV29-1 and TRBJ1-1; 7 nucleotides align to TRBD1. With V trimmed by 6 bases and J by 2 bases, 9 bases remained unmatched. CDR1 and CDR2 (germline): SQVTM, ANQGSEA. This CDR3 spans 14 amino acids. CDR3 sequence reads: CSVPQDRANTEAFF. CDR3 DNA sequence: TGCAGCGTGCCGCAAGACAGGGCAAACACTGAAGCTTTCTTT.

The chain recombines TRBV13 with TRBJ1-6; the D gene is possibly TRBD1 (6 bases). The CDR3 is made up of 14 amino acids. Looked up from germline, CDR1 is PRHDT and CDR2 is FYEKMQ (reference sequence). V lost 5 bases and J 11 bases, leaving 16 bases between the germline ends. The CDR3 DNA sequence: TGTGCCAGCAGCGCGCAGGGGACCGCTACACCCCTCCACTTT. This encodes CASSAQGTATPLHF.

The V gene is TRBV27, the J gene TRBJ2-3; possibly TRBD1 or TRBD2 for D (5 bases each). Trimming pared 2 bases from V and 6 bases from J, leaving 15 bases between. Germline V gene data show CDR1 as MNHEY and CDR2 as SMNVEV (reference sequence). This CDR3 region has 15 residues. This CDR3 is CASSLMGWGPDTQYF. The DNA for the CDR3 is TGTGCCAGCAGTTTAATGGGGTGGGGACCGGATACGCAGTATTTT.

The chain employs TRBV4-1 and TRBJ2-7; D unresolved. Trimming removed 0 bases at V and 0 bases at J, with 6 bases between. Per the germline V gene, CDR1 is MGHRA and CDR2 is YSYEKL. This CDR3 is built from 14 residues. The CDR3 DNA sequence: TGCGCCAGCAGCCAAGATCGCGACTCCTACGAGCAGTACTTC. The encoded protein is CASSQDRDSYEQYF.

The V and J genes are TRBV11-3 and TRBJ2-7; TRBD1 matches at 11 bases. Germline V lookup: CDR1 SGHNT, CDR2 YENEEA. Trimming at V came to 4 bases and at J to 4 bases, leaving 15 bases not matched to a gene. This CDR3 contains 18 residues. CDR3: CASSSNAGTGGPPYEQYF. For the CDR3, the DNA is TGTGCCAGCAGCTCGAATGCCGGGACAGGGGGACCACCTTACGAGCAGTACTTC. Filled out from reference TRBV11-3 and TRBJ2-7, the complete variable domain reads EAGVVQSPRYKIIEKKQPVAFWCNPISGHNTLYWYLQNLGQGPELLIRYENEEAVDDSQLPKDRFSAERLKGVDSTLKIQPAELGDSAVYLCASSSNAGTGGPPYEQYFGPGTRLTVT.

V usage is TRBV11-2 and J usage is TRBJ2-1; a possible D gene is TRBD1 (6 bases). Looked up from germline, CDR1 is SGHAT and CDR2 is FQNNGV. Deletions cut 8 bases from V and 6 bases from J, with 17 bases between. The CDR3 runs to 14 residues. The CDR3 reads CASGARGAANEQFF. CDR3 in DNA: TGTGCCAGCGGCGCCAGGGGCGCAGCCAATGAGCAGTTCTTC.

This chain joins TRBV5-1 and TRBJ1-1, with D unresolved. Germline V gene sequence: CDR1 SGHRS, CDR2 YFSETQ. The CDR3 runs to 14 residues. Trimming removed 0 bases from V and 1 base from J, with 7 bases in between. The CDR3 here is CASSLVTPNTEAFF. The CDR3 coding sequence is TGCGCCAGCAGCTTGGTCACCCCGAACACTGAAGCTTTCTTT.

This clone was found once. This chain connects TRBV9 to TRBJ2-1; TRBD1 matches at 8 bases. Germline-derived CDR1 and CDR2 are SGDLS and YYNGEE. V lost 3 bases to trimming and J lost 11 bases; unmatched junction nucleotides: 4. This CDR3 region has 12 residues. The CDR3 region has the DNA TGTGCCAGCAGCGGACAGGGGCTGAAGCAGTTCTTC. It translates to CASSGQGLKQFF.

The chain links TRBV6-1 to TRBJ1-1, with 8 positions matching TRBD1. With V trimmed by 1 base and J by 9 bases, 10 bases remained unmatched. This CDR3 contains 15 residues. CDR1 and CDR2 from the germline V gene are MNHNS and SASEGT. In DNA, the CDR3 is TGTGCCAGCAGTGAAGGGTTAGTGACAGGGGCCCAAGCTTTCTTT. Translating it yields CASSEGLVTGAQAFF.